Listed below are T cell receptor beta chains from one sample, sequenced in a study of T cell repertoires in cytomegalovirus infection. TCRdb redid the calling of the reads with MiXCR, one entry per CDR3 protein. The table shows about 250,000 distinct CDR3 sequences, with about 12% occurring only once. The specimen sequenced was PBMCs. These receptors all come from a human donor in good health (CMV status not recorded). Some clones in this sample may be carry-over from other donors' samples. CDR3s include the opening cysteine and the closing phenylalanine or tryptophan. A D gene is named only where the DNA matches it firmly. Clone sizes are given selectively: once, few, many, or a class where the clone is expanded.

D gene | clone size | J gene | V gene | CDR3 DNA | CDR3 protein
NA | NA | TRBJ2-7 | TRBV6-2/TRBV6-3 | TGTGCCAGCAGTTACTCAGGGGAATTACAAAGAGGTCGCTACGAGCAGTACTTC | CASSYSGELQRGRYEQYF
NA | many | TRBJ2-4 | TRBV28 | TGTGCCAGCACGGGGGTGGGGGTACGGGCCAAAAACATTCAGTACTTC | CASTGVGVRAKNIQYF
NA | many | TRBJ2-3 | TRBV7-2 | TGTGCCAGCAGCTTAGCGGGTAGCGGAGATACGCAGTATTTT | CASSLAGSGDTQYF
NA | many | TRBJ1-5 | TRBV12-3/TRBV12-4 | TGTGCCAGCAGTTTAAGCCCCGGGGGTAGCAATCAGCCCCAGCATTTT | CASSLSPGGSNQPQHF
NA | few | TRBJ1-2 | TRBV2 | TGTGCCAGCACCGGGCGGAGGACGAGCTATGGCTACACCTTC | CASTGRRTSYGYTF
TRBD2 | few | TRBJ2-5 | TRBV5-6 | TGTGCCAGCAGCTTGCCCGGACTAGCGGGAGCCAAGCAAGAGACCCAGTACTTC | CASSLPGLAGAKQETQYF
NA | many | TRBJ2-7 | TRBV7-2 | TGTGCCAGCAGCCCCCAGGGGGGCCCCTACGAGCAGTACTTC | CASSPQGGPYEQYF
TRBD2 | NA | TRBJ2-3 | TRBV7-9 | TGTGCCAGCAGCTTAACTAGCGGGGGCACAGATACGCAGTATTTT | CASSLTSGGTDTQYF
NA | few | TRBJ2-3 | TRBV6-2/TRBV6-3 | TGTGCCAGCACCGACACTCCTCCGCGAGATACGCAGTATTTT | CASTDTPPRDTQYF
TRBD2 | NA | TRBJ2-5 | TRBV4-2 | TGTGCCAGCAGCCAAGATGGGGGGGGCCAAGAGACCCAGTACTTC | CASSQDGGGQETQYF